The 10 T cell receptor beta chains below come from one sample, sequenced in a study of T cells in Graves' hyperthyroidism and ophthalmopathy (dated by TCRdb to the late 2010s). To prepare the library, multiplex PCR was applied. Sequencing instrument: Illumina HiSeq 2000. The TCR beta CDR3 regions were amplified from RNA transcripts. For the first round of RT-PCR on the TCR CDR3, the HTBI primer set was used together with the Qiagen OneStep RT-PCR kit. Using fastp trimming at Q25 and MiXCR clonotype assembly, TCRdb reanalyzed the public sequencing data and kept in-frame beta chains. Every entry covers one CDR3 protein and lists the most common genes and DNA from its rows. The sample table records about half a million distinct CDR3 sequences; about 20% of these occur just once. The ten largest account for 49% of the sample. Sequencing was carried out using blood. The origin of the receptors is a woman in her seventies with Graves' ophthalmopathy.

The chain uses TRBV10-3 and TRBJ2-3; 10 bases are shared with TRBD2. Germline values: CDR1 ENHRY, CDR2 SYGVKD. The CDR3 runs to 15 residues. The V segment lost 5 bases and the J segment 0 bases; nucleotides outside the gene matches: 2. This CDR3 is CAISQLAGSTDTQYF. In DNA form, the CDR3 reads TGTGCCATCAGTCAACTAGCGGGGAGCACAGATACGCAGTATTTT.

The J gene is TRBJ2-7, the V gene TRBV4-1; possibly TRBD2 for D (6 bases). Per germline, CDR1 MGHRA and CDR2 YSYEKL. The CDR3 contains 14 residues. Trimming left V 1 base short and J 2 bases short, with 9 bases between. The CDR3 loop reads CASSQVGGTYEQYF. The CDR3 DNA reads TGCGCCAGCAGCCAAGTAGGAGGGACCTACGAGCAGTACTTC.

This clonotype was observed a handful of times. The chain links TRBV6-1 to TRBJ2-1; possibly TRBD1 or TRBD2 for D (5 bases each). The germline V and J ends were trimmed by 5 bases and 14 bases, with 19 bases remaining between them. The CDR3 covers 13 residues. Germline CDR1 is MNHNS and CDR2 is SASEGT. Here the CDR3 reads CASSLPSGTPKFF. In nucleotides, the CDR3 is TGTGCCAGCAGTTTACCGTCCGGGACCCCTAAGTTCTTC.

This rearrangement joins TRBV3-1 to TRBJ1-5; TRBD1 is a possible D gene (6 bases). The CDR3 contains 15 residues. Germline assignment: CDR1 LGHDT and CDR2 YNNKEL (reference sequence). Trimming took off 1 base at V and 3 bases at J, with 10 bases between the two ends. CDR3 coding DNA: TGTGCCAGCAGCCAAGCAGGGGCCCTCAATCAGCCCCAGCATTTT. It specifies CASSQAGALNQPQHF.

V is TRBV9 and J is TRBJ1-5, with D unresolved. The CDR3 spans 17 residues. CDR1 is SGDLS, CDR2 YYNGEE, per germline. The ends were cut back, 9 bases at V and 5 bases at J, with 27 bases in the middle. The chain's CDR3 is CAMHSVPLSWEHQPQHF. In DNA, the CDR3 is TGTGCCATGCACTCTGTCCCCTTGAGTTGGGAGCATCAGCCCCAGCATTTT.

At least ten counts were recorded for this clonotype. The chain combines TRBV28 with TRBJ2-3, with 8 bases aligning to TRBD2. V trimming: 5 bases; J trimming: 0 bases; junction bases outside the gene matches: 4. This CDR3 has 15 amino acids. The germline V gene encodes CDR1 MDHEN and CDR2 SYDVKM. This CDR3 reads CASSPREGSTDTQYF. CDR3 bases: TGTGCCAGCAGTCCCCGGGAGGGGAGCACAGATACGCAGTATTTT.

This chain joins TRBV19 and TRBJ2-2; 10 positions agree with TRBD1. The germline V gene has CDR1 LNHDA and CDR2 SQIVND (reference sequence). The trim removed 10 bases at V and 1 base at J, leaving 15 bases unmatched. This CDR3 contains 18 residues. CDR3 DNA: TGTGCCACCCCCACCGGGACAGGGGATCGGGGGAACACCGGGGAGCTGTTTTTT. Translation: CATPTGTGDRGNTGELFF.

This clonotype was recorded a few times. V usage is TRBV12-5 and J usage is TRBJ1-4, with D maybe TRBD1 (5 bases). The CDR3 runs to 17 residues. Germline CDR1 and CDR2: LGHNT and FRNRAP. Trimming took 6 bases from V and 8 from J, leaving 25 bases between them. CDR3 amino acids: CASGLGRTAGLGEKLFF. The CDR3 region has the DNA TGTGCTAGTGGACTAGGGAGGACTGCGGGACTCGGCGAAAAACTGTTTTTT.

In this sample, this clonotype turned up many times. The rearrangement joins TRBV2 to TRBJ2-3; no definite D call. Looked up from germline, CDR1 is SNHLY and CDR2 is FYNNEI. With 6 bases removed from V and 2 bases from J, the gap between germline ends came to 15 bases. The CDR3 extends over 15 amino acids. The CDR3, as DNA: TGTGCCAGCAGCCGACTGGACCTATACACAGATACGCAGTATTTT. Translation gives CASSRLDLYTDTQYF.

CDR3 DNA: TGTGCCAGCAGCTTAGCGGGGAGGACAGATACTGAAGCTTTCTTT. Translation gives CASSLAGRTDTEAFF. The V call is TRBV11-1, the J call TRBJ1-1; possibly TRBD1 for D (6 bases). V lost 0 bases and J lost 5, with 13 bases in between. CDR3 length: 15 amino acids. Germline CDR1 reads SGHAT; CDR2 reads FQDESV (reference sequence). The whole variable domain, filled in from reference TRBV11-1 and TRBJ1-1, reads EAEVAQSPRYKITEKSQAVAFWCDPISGHATLYWYRQILGQGPELLVQFQDESVVDDSQLPKDRFSAERLKGVDSTLKIQPAELGDSAMYLCASSLAGRTDTEAFFGQGTRLTVV.